The entry that follows covers one T cell receptor beta chain sequence. Its specificity is unknown. The CDR3 carries no conserved terminal phenylalanine or tryptophan, so it likely arises from a read error. The DNA is left out, because the CDR3 cannot be placed on it with certainty; the CDR3 is given as TCRdb lists it. This record belongs to a study of T cell repertoires in cytomegalovirus infection. About the research overall: Indications came from public TCR beta signatures; they pointed to CMV infection and to a matching HLA type.

TCRdb recomputed calls from the reads with MiXCR, one row per CDR3 protein. The table has some 6,100 distinct CDR3 sequences, 45% to 55% seen once. Germline values: CDR1 MDHEN, CDR2 SYDVKM. The length of the CDR3 is 12 amino acids, counting both ends. Notes on the study in general: HLA-C-restricted CMV-specific TCR beta clonotypes were dominant in the ex vivo response. Pooled public TCR beta family frequency picked out CMV carriers with the relevant HLA.

This TCR was sampled from a human donor in good health (CMV status not recorded). Some clones in this sample may be carry-over from other donors' samples. J is TRBJ2-1 and V is TRBV28; TRBD2 was called by the table and not checked on the DNA. Specimen: PBMCs, sequenced either directly or after in vitro stimulation (not recorded which). This CDR3 reads CASSFYLAEHVV.